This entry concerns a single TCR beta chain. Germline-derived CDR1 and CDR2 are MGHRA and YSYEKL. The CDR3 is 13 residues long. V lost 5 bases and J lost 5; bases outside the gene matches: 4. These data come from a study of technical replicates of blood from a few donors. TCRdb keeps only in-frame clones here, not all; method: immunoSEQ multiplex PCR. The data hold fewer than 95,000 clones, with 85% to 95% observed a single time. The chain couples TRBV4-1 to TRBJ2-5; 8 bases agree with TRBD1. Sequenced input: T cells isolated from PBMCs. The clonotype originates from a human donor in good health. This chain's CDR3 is CASSSRTGETQYF. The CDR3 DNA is TGCGCCAGCAGCTCACGGACAGGGGAGACCCAGTACTTC.